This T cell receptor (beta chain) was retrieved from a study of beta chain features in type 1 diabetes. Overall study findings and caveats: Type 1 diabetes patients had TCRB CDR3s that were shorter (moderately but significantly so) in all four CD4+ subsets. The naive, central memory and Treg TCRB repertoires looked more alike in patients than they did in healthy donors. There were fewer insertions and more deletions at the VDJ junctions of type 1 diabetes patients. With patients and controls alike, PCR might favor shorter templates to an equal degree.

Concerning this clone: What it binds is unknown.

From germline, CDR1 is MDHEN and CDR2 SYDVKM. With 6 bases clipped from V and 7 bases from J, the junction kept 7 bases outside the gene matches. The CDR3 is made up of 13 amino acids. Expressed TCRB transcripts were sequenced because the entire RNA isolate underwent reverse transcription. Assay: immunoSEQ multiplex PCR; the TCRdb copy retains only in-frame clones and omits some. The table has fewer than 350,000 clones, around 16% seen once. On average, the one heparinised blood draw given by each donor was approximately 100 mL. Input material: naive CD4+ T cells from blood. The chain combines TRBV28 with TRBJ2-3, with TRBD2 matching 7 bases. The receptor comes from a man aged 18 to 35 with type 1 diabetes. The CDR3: CASRSGAVYTQYF. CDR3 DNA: TGTGCCAGCAGGAGCGGGGCGGTATATACGCAGTATTTT.